This T cell receptor beta chain was found in a study of T cell repertoires in ileal Crohn's disease. Study findings and constraints: Clonal expansions were more frequent in active smokers than non-smokers at surgery. Mucosal expansions were suggested to be mainly CD8 T cells. Every patient over 26.8% clonality showed endoscopic recurrence.

By proportion, this clone is medium-sized. Its matching antigen is unknown. TCRB immunosequencing input was roughly 500 nanograms of biopsy DNA per sample. TCRdb's copy holds only in-frame clones and misses some; the assay was immunoSEQ multiplex PCR. Of around 17,000 clones listed, about 60% are singletons. The germline V gene has CDR1 SGHDT and CDR2 YYEEEE. This CDR3 is 14 amino acids long. V was cut by 0 bases and J by 3 bases, with 10 bases left in between. This receptor was obtained from an adult with Crohn's disease. The chain couples TRBV5-6 to TRBJ2-7; unclear D gene. The source material was ileal tissue. The CDR3 DNA reads TGTGCCAGCAGCTTGGATGGCGGAATCTACGAGCAGTACTTC. Translation: CASSLDGGIYEQYF.